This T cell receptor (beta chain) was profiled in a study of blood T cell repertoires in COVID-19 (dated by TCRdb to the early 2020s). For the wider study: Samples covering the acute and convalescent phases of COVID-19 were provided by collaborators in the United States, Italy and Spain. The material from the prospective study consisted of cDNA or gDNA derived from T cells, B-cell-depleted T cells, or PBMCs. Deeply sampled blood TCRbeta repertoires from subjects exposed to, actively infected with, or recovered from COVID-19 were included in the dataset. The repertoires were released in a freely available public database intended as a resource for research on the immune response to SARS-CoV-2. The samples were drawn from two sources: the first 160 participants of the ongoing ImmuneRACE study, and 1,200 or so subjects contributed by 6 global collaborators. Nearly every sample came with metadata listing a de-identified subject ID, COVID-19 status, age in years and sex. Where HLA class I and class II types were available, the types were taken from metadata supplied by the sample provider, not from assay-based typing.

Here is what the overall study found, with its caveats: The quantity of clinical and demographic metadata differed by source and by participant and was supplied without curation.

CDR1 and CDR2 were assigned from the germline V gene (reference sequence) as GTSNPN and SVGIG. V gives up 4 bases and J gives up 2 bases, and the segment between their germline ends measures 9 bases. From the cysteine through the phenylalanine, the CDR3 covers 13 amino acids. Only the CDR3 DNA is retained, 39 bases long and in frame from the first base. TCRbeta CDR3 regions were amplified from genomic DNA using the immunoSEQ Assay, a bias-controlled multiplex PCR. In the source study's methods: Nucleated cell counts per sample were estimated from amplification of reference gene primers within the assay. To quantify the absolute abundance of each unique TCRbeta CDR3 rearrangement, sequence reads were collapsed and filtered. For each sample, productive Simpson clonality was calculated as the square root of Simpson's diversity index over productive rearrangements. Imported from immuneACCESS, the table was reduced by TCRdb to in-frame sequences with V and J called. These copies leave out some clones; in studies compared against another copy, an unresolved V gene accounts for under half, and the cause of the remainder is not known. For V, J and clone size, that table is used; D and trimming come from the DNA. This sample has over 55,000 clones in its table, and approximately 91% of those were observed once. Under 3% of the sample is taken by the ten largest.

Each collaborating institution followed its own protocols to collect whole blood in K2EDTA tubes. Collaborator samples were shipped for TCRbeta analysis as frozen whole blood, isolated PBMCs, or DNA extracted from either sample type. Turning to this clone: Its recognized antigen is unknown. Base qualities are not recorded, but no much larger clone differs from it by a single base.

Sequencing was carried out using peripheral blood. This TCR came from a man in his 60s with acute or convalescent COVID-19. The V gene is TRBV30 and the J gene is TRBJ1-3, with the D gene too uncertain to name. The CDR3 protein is CAWTPGTGNTIYF. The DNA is TGTGCCTGGACCCCGGGTACTGGAAACACCATATATTTT.